Listed below are T cell receptor beta chains from one sample, sequenced in a study of T cell clones after liver transplantation. Profiled with immunoSEQ multiplex PCR; TCRdb holds only in-frame clones, not every one. The sample has tens of thousands of clones; more than 90% are singletons. Here the sequenced sample was CD4+ T cells from blood, taken before liver transplant. The receptors derive from a human donor who received a liver transplant. Each CDR3 is given with its conserved first and last residue. Fields, in order: clone size, V gene, J gene, CDR3 protein. Rows give clone size only sometimes, using once, few, many, or a class for an expanded clone.

clone_size: once; v_call: TRBV19; j_call: TRBJ1-5; cdr3_aa: CASSEGTGGGQPQHF
clone_size: .; v_call: TRBV19; j_call: TRBJ1-1; cdr3_aa: CASIGGGSTEAFF
clone_size: .; v_call: TRBV5-4; j_call: TRBJ2-3; cdr3_aa: CASSLTGLDTQYF
clone_size: .; v_call: TRBV5-6; j_call: TRBJ2-3; cdr3_aa: CASSVNRGLSTDTQYF
clone_size: .; v_call: TRBV5-1; j_call: TRBJ2-1; cdr3_aa: CASSLLGPSSYNEQFF
clone_size: .; v_call: TRBV11-2; j_call: TRBJ2-2; cdr3_aa: CASSPRSGSSVHTGELFF
clone_size: .; v_call: TRBV2; j_call: TRBJ2-7; cdr3_aa: CASSGQLAGYEQYF
clone_size: .; v_call: TRBV7-9; j_call: TRBJ2-3; cdr3_aa: CASSPKTRDTQYF
clone_size: .; v_call: TRBV5-4; j_call: TRBJ2-7; cdr3_aa: CASSKKVAGGSYEQYF
clone_size: .; v_call: TRBV11-3; j_call: TRBJ2-5; cdr3_aa: CASSLEGLDQETQYF
clone_size: many; v_call: TRBV28; j_call: TRBJ1-5; cdr3_aa: CATTDPYSNQPQHF
clone_size: .; v_call: TRBV11-3; j_call: TRBJ2-5; cdr3_aa: CASSPQDSQETQYF
clone_size: few; v_call: TRBV29-1; j_call: TRBJ2-3; cdr3_aa: CSVGQGSDTQYF
clone_size: .; v_call: TRBV20-1; j_call: TRBJ1-2; cdr3_aa: CSAMDSYGYTF
clone_size: .; v_call: TRBV4-1; j_call: TRBJ2-7; cdr3_aa: CASSQPPPDREQYF
clone_size: once; v_call: TRBV6-6; j_call: TRBJ2-1; cdr3_aa: CASSSSLGGRNEQFF
clone_size: .; v_call: TRBV27; j_call: TRBJ1-2; cdr3_aa: CASSLTGSYGYTF
clone_size: .; v_call: TRBV28; j_call: TRBJ2-3; cdr3_aa: CASSSLIGSSTDTQYF
clone_size: .; v_call: TRBV9; j_call: TRBJ2-1; cdr3_aa: CASSGTTGLGEQFF
clone_size: .; v_call: TRBV5-1; j_call: TRBJ2-5; cdr3_aa: CASKRTVQETQYF
clone_size: .; v_call: TRBV6-5; j_call: TRBJ2-7; cdr3_aa: CASSYSSAYEQYF
clone_size: .; v_call: TRBV19; j_call: TRBJ2-7; cdr3_aa: CASSVGRGLSYEQYF
clone_size: .; v_call: TRBV28; j_call: TRBJ2-1; cdr3_aa: CASTPAGALYNEQFF
clone_size: .; v_call: TRBV7-3; j_call: TRBJ1-1; cdr3_aa: CASSLTGGNTEAFF
clone_size: .; v_call: TRBV19; j_call: TRBJ2-2; cdr3_aa: CASSLTATSGPNTGELFF
clone_size: .; v_call: TRBV4-1; j_call: TRBJ2-7; cdr3_aa: CASSQEGASDSFYEQYF
clone_size: .; v_call: TRBV1; j_call: TRBJ2-3; cdr3_aa: CTSSQVGGAGEGGDTQYF
clone_size: .; v_call: TRBV6-5; j_call: TRBJ2-3; cdr3_aa: CASSYQVAGADTQYF
clone_size: .; v_call: TRBV5-1; j_call: TRBJ2-3; cdr3_aa: CASSLRTGVADTQYF
clone_size: .; v_call: TRBV30; j_call: TRBJ2-2; cdr3_aa: CAWSGGSGRPNTGELFF
clone_size: .; v_call: TRBV7-9; j_call: TRBJ1-1; cdr3_aa: CASSLAGWLGTDTEAFF
clone_size: .; v_call: TRBV9; j_call: TRBJ2-2; cdr3_aa: CASSGTNTGELFF
clone_size: .; v_call: TRBV11-2; j_call: TRBJ1-4; cdr3_aa: CASSSTHGEKLFF
clone_size: .; v_call: TRBV6-1; j_call: TRBJ1-1; cdr3_aa: CASRDGYTEAFF
clone_size: .; v_call: TRBV15; j_call: TRBJ2-2; cdr3_aa: CATSRDANTGELFF
clone_size: .; v_call: TRBV7-3; j_call: TRBJ1-2; cdr3_aa: CASSQGGGFGYTF
clone_size: .; v_call: TRBV18; j_call: TRBJ2-7; cdr3_aa: CASSAELGFSGRTGEQYF
clone_size: .; v_call: TRBV10-3; j_call: TRBJ2-7; cdr3_aa: CATVGSSYEQYF
clone_size: .; v_call: TRBV7-2; j_call: TRBJ2-1; cdr3_aa: CASSQRYNEQFF
clone_size: .; v_call: TRBV6-1; j_call: TRBJ1-5; cdr3_aa: CASSNTGNQPQHF
clone_size: .; v_call: TRBV19; j_call: TRBJ2-6; cdr3_aa: CASSPSGANVLTF
clone_size: .; v_call: TRBV7-3; j_call: TRBJ2-2; cdr3_aa: CASSSRGSTGELFF
clone_size: .; v_call: TRBV10-3; j_call: TRBJ2-3; cdr3_aa: CAISEGSSGQQDTQYF
clone_size: .; v_call: TRBV29-1; j_call: TRBJ2-7; cdr3_aa: CSGGSLGGGTYEQYF